These 32 T cell receptor beta chains were all obtained from the same sample, sequenced in a study of spatial heterogeneity in lung cancer. Overall study results and limits: In tumors, expanded intratumoral alpha and beta TCR counts tracked mutation counts.

TCRdb reanalysed the 5' RACE reads using MiXCR and keeps one entry per CDR3 protein. Counted here are around 100,000 distinct CDR3 sequences, about 4.6% occurring once; the ten biggest clones make up roughly 20%. Documented time point: sample taken at primary tumor resection. These receptors lack a known antigen. Here the sequenced sample was lung tumor tissue, taken at surgery. The receptors originated from a male donor with early-stage non-small cell lung cancer.

This clonotype came up many times. The chain employs TRBV20-1 and TRBJ2-5, with D possibly being TRBD1 (5 bases). The germline V gene has CDR1 DFQATT and CDR2 SNEGSKA (reference sequence). This CDR3 region has 14 residues. The V end lost 0 bases, the J end lost 3 bases, and 11 bases lay between the germline ends. CDR3 sequence: CSARDLQVKETQYF. The CDR3 nucleotides read TGCAGTGCTAGAGACCTACAGGTTAAAGAGACCCAGTACTTC.

This clonotype was seen ten or more times. V gene TRBV28 combines with J gene TRBJ1-2, with 7 bases matching TRBD1. This CDR3 has 14 residues. The V segment lost 6 bases and the J segment 5 bases; nucleotides outside the gene matches: 9. The germline gives CDR1 MDHEN, CDR2 SYDVKM. For the CDR3, the DNA is TGTGCCAGCAGCTCTTTAACAGGGGAATATGGCTACACCTTC. The encoded protein is CASSSLTGEYGYTF.

This clonotype was detected only once. Since a much larger clone is just one base distant, this may be a read error. The CDR3 nucleotides are TGCAGCGTTCTACGGGGTGAGCAGTACTTC. It is translated as CSVLRGEQYF. The rearrangement uses TRBV29-1 and TRBJ2-1, with D possibly being TRBD2 (5 bases). The closer fit of TRBJ2-7 to the DNA end suggests the J call may be wrong. CDR1 and CDR2 from the germline V gene are SQVTM and ANQGSEA. CDR3 length equals 10 residues.

This clonotype was seen at least ten times. This chain links TRBV28 with TRBJ2-1, with D uncertain. The CDR3 is 13 amino acids. V was shortened by 4 bases and J by 3 bases, with 7 bases between the two germline ends. In germline, CDR1 is MDHEN, CDR2 SYDVKM. The CDR3 bases are TGTGCCAGCAGTTATCAGGACTACAATGAGCAGTTCTTC. Protein: CASSYQDYNEQFF. The entire variable domain, with the rest obtained from reference TRBV28 and TRBJ2-1, is as follows: DVKVTQSSRYLVKRTGEKVFLECVQDMDHENMFWYRQDPGLGLRLIYFSYDVKMKEKGDIPEGYSVSREKKERFSLILESASTNQTSMYLCASSYQDYNEQFFGPGTRLTVL.

This clonotype was counted ten times or more. This chain joins TRBV5-1 and TRBJ2-7; the match to TRBD1 covers 10 bases. Per germline, CDR1 SGHRS and CDR2 YFSETQ. Unmatched junction bases numbered 4, after V lost 7 bases and J lost 6 bases. The CDR3 spans 12 residues. The CDR3 bases are TGCGCCAGCGGTGGACAGGGGGTCGAGCAGTACTTC. It yields the protein CASGGQGVEQYF. The entire variable domain, with the rest obtained from reference TRBV5-1 and TRBJ2-7, is as follows: KAGVTQTPRYLIKTRGQQVTLSCSPISGHRSVSWYQQTPGQGLQFLFEYFSETQRNKGNFPGRFSGRQFSNSRSEMNVSTLELGDSALYLCASGGQGVEQYFGPGTRLTVT.

At least ten counts were recorded for this clonotype. The chain combines TRBV2 with TRBJ1-2, with TRBD1 identical over 7 bases. Germline CDR1 and CDR2: SNHLY and FYNNEI. The CDR3 is made up of 13 amino acids. Trimming at V came to 6 bases and at J to 5 bases, leaving 6 bases not matched to a gene. The CDR3 loop reads CASRGTASYGYTF. Here the CDR3 DNA reads TGTGCCAGCAGGGGGACAGCTTCTTATGGCTACACCTTC.

In its sample, this clonotype was seen many times. This chain uses TRBV5-1 with TRBJ2-2; 8 nucleotides agree with TRBD1. The CDR3 has 15 amino acids. Germline loops: CDR1 SGHRS, CDR2 YFSETQ. J gave up 1 base and V 7 bases, and 6 bases lay outside the gene matches. The CDR3 region is CASFGTGRNTGELFF. The CDR3 DNA reads as TGCGCCAGCTTCGGGACAGGACGGAACACCGGGGAGCTGTTTTTT. The variable domain in full, completed from reference TRBV5-1 and TRBJ2-2, reads KAGVTQTPRYLIKTRGQQVTLSCSPISGHRSVSWYQQTPGQGLQFLFEYFSETQRNKGNFPGRFSGRQFSNSRSEMNVSTLELGDSALYLCASFGTGRNTGELFFGEGSRLTVL.

This clonotype was recorded at least ten times. The chain has TRBV6-5 and TRBJ2-7; D call uncertain. The V gene lost 6 bases and the J gene lost 3 bases, with 18 bases spanning the gap. The germline gives CDR1 MNHEY, CDR2 SVGAGI. CDR3 length equals 15 residues. The CDR3 spells CASRLGPRLNYEQYF. The CDR3 DNA sequence: TGTGCCAGCAGATTAGGGCCACGTCTCAACTACGAGCAGTACTTC.

This clonotype has a handful of counts. The chain joins TRBV20-1 to TRBJ1-2; D gene ambiguous. Germline CDR1 and CDR2: DFQATT and SNEGSKA (reference sequence). Trimming cost V 4 bases and J 4 bases, with 16 bases left between them. The CDR3 runs to 14 residues. For the CDR3, the DNA is TGCAGTGCTACGGGTCAGCCAGATAGCTATGGCTACACCTTC. Translated: CSATGQPDSYGYTF.

This clonotype was detected a few times. V and J are TRBV14 and TRBJ1-1; D remains unclear. Germline assignment: CDR1 SGHDN and CDR2 FVKESK. Trimming shortened V by 1 base and J by 0 bases, and 6 bases separated the two germline ends. There are 14 residues in the CDR3. CDR3 nucleotide sequence: TGTGCCAGCAGCCAAGGTCGGCTGAACACTGAAGCTTTCTTT. It yields the protein CASSQGRLNTEAFF.

This clonotype was recorded at least ten times. This rearrangement joins TRBV4-2 to TRBJ2-3; possible D gene TRBD2, 5 bases. Germline CDR1 LGHNA, CDR2 YNFKEQ. Trimming pared 0 bases from V and 6 bases from J, leaving 10 bases between. The CDR3 runs to 14 residues. The CDR3 region is CASSQERALDTQYF. The CDR3 nucleotides are TGTGCCAGCAGCCAAGAGCGGGCCCTTGATACGCAGTATTTT.

The chain employs TRBV9 and TRBJ2-1; 7 bases align to TRBD1. This CDR3 contains 16 residues. The V gene's germline CDR1 is SGDLS and CDR2 YYNGEE. V lost 4 bases to trimming and J lost 4 bases; unmatched junction nucleotides: 11. The chain's CDR3 is CASSKTPGQEYNEQFF. The CDR3 DNA is TGTGCCAGCAGCAAAACCCCTGGACAGGAATACAATGAGCAGTTCTTC. The whole variable domain, filled in from reference TRBV9 and TRBJ2-1, reads DSGVTQTPKHLITATGQRVTLRCSPRSGDLSVYWYQQSLDQGLQFLIQYYNGEERAKGNILERFSAQQFPDLHSELNLSSLELGDSALYFCASSKTPGQEYNEQFFGPGTRLTVL.

This clonotype was counted ten times or more. J is TRBJ2-7 and V is TRBV20-1; 9 bases agree with TRBD2. The CDR3 has 14 residues. Trimming at V came to 0 bases and at J to 9 bases, leaving 9 bases not matched to a gene. Germline values: CDR1 DFQATT, CDR2 SNEGSKA (reference sequence). The CDR3 loop reads CSARDGVAGERQYF. DNA for the CDR3: TGCAGTGCTAGAGATGGGGTAGCGGGAGAGCGGCAGTACTTC.

With respect to this clonotype: With a much larger clone just one base away, this may be a read error. This sequence joins TRBV21-1 and TRBJ2-7; the table's D gene call, TRBD1, was not cross checked with the DNA. TRBV21-1 is flagged as a pseudogene. This CDR3 region has 13 residues. CDR3 region: CTSTRDISYEQYF. The CDR3 coding sequence is TGTACCAGCACCCGCGACATCTCCTACGAGCAGTACTTC.

This clonotype was seen many times. The rearrangement links TRBV7-6 to TRBJ2-4; D may be TRBD2 (7 bases). The CDR3 has 14 amino acids. CDR1 SGHVS and CDR2 FNYEAQ come from the germline V gene. Trimming removed 5 bases from V and 9 bases from J, with 17 bases in between. This CDR3 is CASSEEGGGSIQYF. In DNA form, the CDR3 reads TGTGCCAGCAGCGAAGAGGGAGGGGGGAGCATTCAGTACTTC.

This clonotype was seen a handful of times. The chain couples TRBV30 to TRBJ1-3, with D possibly TRBD1 on 5 matching bases. The CDR3 is made up of 14 amino acids. Between the trimmed V and J ends, which lost 0 bases and 4 bases, there was a span of 10 bases. CDR1 is GTSNPN, CDR2 SVGIG, per germline (reference sequence). CDR3 in amino acids: CAWSVTGAGNTIYF. The CDR3 nucleotides read TGTGCCTGGAGTGTCACCGGGGCGGGAAACACCATATATTTT. Based on the CDR3 plus reference TRBV30 and TRBJ1-3, the full variable domain is SQTIHQWPATLVQPVGSPLSLECTVEGTSNPNLYWYRQAAGRGLQLLFYSVGIGQISSEVPQNLSASRPQDRQFILSSKKLLLSDSGFYLCAWSVTGAGNTIYFGEGSWLTVV.

In its sample, this clonotype was seen a few times. CDR3: CASSARESDTQYF. CDR3 nucleotides: TGTGCCAGCAGTGCCCGGGAGTCCGATACGCAGTATTTT. The V gene is TRBV6-1, the J gene TRBJ2-3; D possibly corresponds to TRBD2 (6 bases). The germline V gene encodes CDR1 MNHNS and CDR2 SASEGT. This CDR3 is 13 amino acids long. V was trimmed by 4 bases and J by 6 bases, leaving 11 bases between them.

This clonotype was picked up a small number of times. The V gene is TRBV9, the J gene TRBJ2-6; weak D call: TRBD1 (6 bases). CDR3 size: 17 residues. Trimming stripped 3 bases from V and 1 base from J, with 14 bases between. Germline V gene lookup returns CDR1 SGDLS and CDR2 YYNGEE. DNA of the CDR3: TGTGCCAGCAGCGCATACGGACAGACTTCTGGGGCCAACGTCCTGACTTTC. Its translation: CASSAYGQTSGANVLTF.

This rearrangement joins TRBV27 to TRBJ1-1; no definite D call. V lost 4 bases, J lost 3 bases, and 3 bases lay in between. Germline V lookup: CDR1 MNHEY, CDR2 SMNVEV (reference sequence). This CDR3 is 11 amino acids long. The CDR3 sequence: CASSSYTEAFF. CDR3 DNA sequence: TGTGCCAGCAGTTCGTACACTGAAGCTTTCTTT.

The sample holds many counts of this clonotype. The V call is TRBV7-2, the J call TRBJ2-1; 11 positions match TRBD2. The germline gives CDR1 SGHTA, CDR2 FQGNSA. Unmatched junction bases numbered 9, after V lost 2 bases and J lost 6 bases. The CDR3 covers 17 residues. The CDR3 coding sequence is TGTGCCAGCAGCTTATTCCCTTTAGCGGGAGGGCCCAATGAGCAGTTCTTC. It is translated as CASSLFPLAGGPNEQFF. The variable domain in full, completed from reference TRBV7-2 and TRBJ2-1, reads GAGVSQSPSNKVTEKGKDVELRCDPISGHTALYWYRQSLGQGLEFLIYFQGNSAPDKSGLPSDRFSAERTGGSVSTLTIQRTQQEDSAVYLCASSLFPLAGGPNEQFFGPGTRLTVL.

This clonotype showed up just a few times. The rearrangement uses TRBV6-5 and TRBJ1-2; TRBD1 might be the D (5 bases). CDR3 length equals 15 residues. The V gene's germline CDR1 is MNHEY and CDR2 SVGAGI. The CDR3 protein is CATGRHPGEHLGYTF. In DNA form, the CDR3 reads TGTGCTACGGGCCGTCATCCGGGGGAGCATCTAGGCTACACCTTC.

This clonotype was counted many times. V gene TRBV11-2 combines with J gene TRBJ1-2, with D possibly matching TRBD1 (6 bases). Trimming cost V 5 bases and J 6 bases, with 13 bases left between them. From germline, CDR1 is SGHAT and CDR2 FQNNGV. The CDR3 covers 13 residues. The CDR3 loop reads CASSLQGLDGYTF. The DNA for the CDR3 is TGTGCCAGCAGCCTACAGGGACTTGATGGCTACACCTTC.

This clonotype was observed many times. The chain joins TRBV20-1 to TRBJ2-1, with 7 bases matching TRBD1. The CDR3 extends over 14 amino acids. The V gene's germline CDR1 is DFQATT and CDR2 SNEGSKA (reference sequence). The junction had 9 bases not matched to a gene; V was cut back by 4 bases and J by 6 bases. The CDR3 region is CSAIHRDRTNEQFF. CDR3 sequence (DNA): TGCAGTGCTATCCATCGGGACAGAACCAATGAGCAGTTCTTC.

This clonotype appeared a few times. J is TRBJ1-5 and V is TRBV18, with a possible D match to TRBD1 (5 bases). The V end lost 3 bases, the J end lost 3 bases, and 12 bases lay between the germline ends. The length of the CDR3 is 15 residues. The germline gives CDR1 KGHSH, CDR2 LQKENI. This CDR3 is CASSPGPSYNQPQHF. CDR3 in DNA: TGTGCCAGCTCACCGGGACCGAGCTACAATCAGCCCCAGCATTTT. The full variable domain, rest sourced from reference TRBV18 and TRBJ1-5, is NAGVMQNPRHLVRRRGQEARLRCSPMKGHSHVYWYRQLPEEGLKFMVYLQKENIIDESGMPKERFSAEFPKEGPSILRIQQVVRGDSAAYFCASSPGPSYNQPQHFGDGTRLSIL.

This clonotype occurred many times. This rearrangement joins TRBV5-1 to TRBJ1-2; maybe TRBD1 (5 bases). The CDR3 extends over 14 amino acids. V was clipped by 0 bases and J by 3 bases, with 9 bases between them. Germline CDR1 is SGHRS and CDR2 is YFSETQ. The CDR3 loop is CASSLAVGDYGYTF. As DNA, the CDR3 is TGCGCCAGCAGCTTGGCGGTGGGGGACTATGGCTACACCTTC. Complete variable domain (other parts from reference TRBV5-1 and TRBJ1-2): KAGVTQTPRYLIKTRGQQVTLSCSPISGHRSVSWYQQTPGQGLQFLFEYFSETQRNKGNFPGRFSGRQFSNSRSEMNVSTLELGDSALYLCASSLAVGDYGYTFGSGTRLTVV.

This clonotype was recorded at least ten times. The rearrangement uses TRBV5-1 and TRBJ2-1; D is perhaps TRBD1 or TRBD2 (6 bases each). The CDR3 length is 13 residues. V lost 4 bases and J lost 8, with 13 bases in between. Germline V lookup: CDR1 SGHRS, CDR2 YFSETQ. The CDR3 here is CASSTAGGYEQFF. CDR3 sequence (DNA): TGCGCCAGCAGCACCGCCGGGGGCTATGAGCAGTTCTTC.

This clonotype was seen a handful of times. The chain links TRBV6-1 to TRBJ1-5; D unclear. There are 14 residues in the CDR3. V was trimmed by 3 bases and J by 11 bases, leaving 17 bases between them. The germline V gene has CDR1 MNHNS and CDR2 SASEGT. The chain's CDR3 is CASSETYLFLAQHF. The CDR3, as DNA: TGTGCCAGCAGTGAGACATACCTCTTTTTGGCCCAGCATTTT.

This clonotype was seen repeatedly, ten times or more. The chain is built from TRBV7-9 and TRBJ2-3, with no clear D. The length of the CDR3 is 18 residues. CDR1 is SEHNR, CDR2 FQNEAQ, per germline (reference sequence). The V end lost 1 base, the J end lost 0 bases, and 17 bases lay between the germline ends. Here the CDR3 reads CASSLVGTSLLSTDTQYF. The CDR3 region has the DNA TGTGCCAGCAGCTTAGTTGGAACTTCACTACTTAGCACAGATACGCAGTATTTT. The whole variable domain, filled in from reference TRBV7-9 and TRBJ2-3, reads DTGVSQNPRHKITKRGQNVTFRCDPISEHNRLYWYRQTLGQGPEFLTYFQNEAQLEKSRLLSDRFSAERPKGSFSTLEIQRTEQGDSAMYLCASSLVGTSLLSTDTQYFGPGTRLTVL.

This chain joins TRBV7-9 and TRBJ2-1; D is unresolved. Germline CDR1 SEHNR, CDR2 FQNEAQ (reference sequence). The CDR3 runs to 14 residues. Trimming removed 0 bases at V and 3 bases at J, with 6 bases between. The CDR3 protein is CASSLAKLYNEQFF. In DNA, the CDR3 is TGTGCCAGCAGCTTAGCGAAGCTCTACAATGAGCAGTTCTTC.

This clonotype has a count of ten or more. The gene calls are TRBV29-1 and TRBJ2-3, with 7 bases matching TRBD2. The germline V gene has CDR1 SQVTM and CDR2 ANQGSEA. The CDR3 length is 12 residues. The CDR3 spells CSLGGRVDTQYF. DNA for the CDR3: TGCAGTCTCGGGGGGAGAGTAGATACGCAGTATTTT.

This clonotype was counted only a few times. The J gene is TRBJ2-5, the V gene TRBV11-2, with TRBD1 matching 8 bases. V lost 5 bases, J lost 5 bases, and 7 bases stayed unmatched. The CDR3 length is 14 residues. Germline V CDR1 and CDR2: SGHAT, FQNNGV. The CDR3 protein is CASSPQDREETQYF. In DNA, the CDR3 is TGTGCCAGCAGCCCACAGGACAGGGAGGAGACCCAGTACTTC.

At least ten counts were recorded for this clonotype. This chain joins TRBV11-2 and TRBJ2-1; D possibly corresponds to TRBD2 (5 bases). Germline lookup yields CDR1 SGHAT and CDR2 FQNNGV. This CDR3 spans 16 amino acids. The ends were cut back, 0 bases at V and 0 bases at J, with 9 bases in the middle. CDR3 residues: CASSLDPRGSYNEQFF. The DNA for the CDR3 is TGTGCCAGCAGCTTAGACCCTCGGGGCTCCTACAATGAGCAGTTCTTC.